These T cell receptor beta chains were read from a single sample in a study of shared clonotypes between healthy human individuals. Clones were read by immunoSEQ multiplex PCR, and TCRdb kept only the in-frame ones, dropping some. The table shows approximately 840,000 clones, with approximately 97% occurring only once. The sample was naive CD8+ T cells sorted from blood. Receptors originate from a man aged 25-45 years in good health. The CDR3 runs from the conserved cysteine through the conserved F or W. D genes are given only for firm matches. Some rows mark clone size as missing; the rest say once, few, many or name a class of expanded clone.

d_call | clone_size | j_call | v_call | cdr3_aa | cdr3_nt
TRBD2 | - | TRBJ2-5 | TRBV5-5 | CASSLETSGSLRGTQYF | TGTGCCAGCAGCTTGGAGACTAGCGGGAGTCTGAGGGGGACCCAGTACTTC
TRBD1 | once | TRBJ1-2 | TRBV5-1 | CASSLGQTGLEGYTF | TGCGCCAGCAGCTTGGGTCAGACAGGGTTGGAAGGCTACACCTTC
- | - | TRBJ1-4 | TRBV2 | CASSIPQAGVPEKLFF | TGTGCCAGCAGTATCCCCCAGGCGGGGGTTCCTGAAAAACTGTTTTTT
- | - | TRBJ1-2 | TRBV14 | CASSQGHRFSPYYGYTF | TGTGCCAGCAGCCAAGGGCACCGATTCTCACCTTACTATGGCTACACCTTC
TRBD2 | once | TRBJ2-1 | TRBV10-1 | CASSDISGSSYNEQFF | TGCGCCAGCAGTGATATTAGCGGGAGTTCCTACAATGAGCAGTTCTTC
TRBD1 | - | TRBJ1-2 | TRBV15 | CATSRDRLSIIYGYTF | TGTGCCACCAGCAGGGACAGGCTCTCGATAATCTATGGCTACACCTTC
- | once | TRBJ2-3 | TRBV14 | CASSQDGQFGTDTQYF | TGTGCCAGCAGCCAAGATGGGCAGTTTGGTACAGATACGCAGTATTTT
- | - | TRBJ2-6 | TRBV6-5 | CASSDHSGANVLTF | TGTGCCAGCAGTGATCACTCCGGGGCCAACGTCCTGACTTTC
- | - | TRBJ2-2 | TRBV2 | CASGRRGSTGPWAGELFF | TGTGCCAGCGGCCGCCGGGGATCAACAGGGCCATGGGCCGGGGAGCTGTTTTTT
TRBD2 | - | TRBJ2-7 | TRBV9 | CASSVGGGALYEQYF | TGTGCCAGCAGCGTAGGGGGAGGGGCCCTATACGAGCAGTACTTC
TRBD1 | - | TRBJ1-5 | TRBV27 | CASSPGTVLNQPQHF | TGTGCCAGCAGTCCTGGGACAGTTCTGAATCAGCCCCAGCATTTT
TRBD2 | - | TRBJ2-7 | TRBV5-1 | CASSFPTSGTDEQYF | TGCGCCAGCAGCTTCCCGACTAGCGGGACGGACGAGCAGTACTTC
- | - | TRBJ2-7 | TRBV7-3 | CASSRNSFYEQYF | TGTGCCAGCAGCCGGAACAGCTTCTACGAGCAGTACTTC
TRBD1 | - | TRBJ2-3 | TRBV7-9 | CASESRGRLGDTQYF | TGTGCCAGCGAAAGCAGGGGGCGTTTAGGAGATACGCAGTATTTT
TRBD2 | - | TRBJ2-1 | TRBV5-4 | CASSLAGFNYNEQFF | TGTGCCAGCAGCCTAGCGGGGTTTAACTACAATGAGCAGTTCTTC
TRBD1 | - | TRBJ2-2 | TRBV5-7 | CASSSMTGGRHSSGELFF | TGTGCCAGCAGCTCGATGACAGGGGGCAGACACTCATCCGGGGAGCTGTTTTTT
- | - | TRBJ1-3 | TRBV7-8 | CATLQGTSGNTIYF | TGTGCCACCCTACAGGGAACTTCTGGAAACACCATATATTTT
- | - | TRBJ2-2 | TRBV11-2 | CASKIGTGELFF | TGTGCCAGCAAAATAGGCACCGGGGAGCTGTTTTTT
TRBD1 | once | TRBJ1-5 | TRBV10-3 | CAISESDRGHQPQHF | TGTGCCATCAGTGAATCGGACAGGGGTCATCAGCCCCAGCATTTT
- | - | TRBJ2-3 | TRBV11-2 | CASSLGLRGGSADTQYF | TGTGCCAGCAGCTTAGGTTTGAGGGGCGGGTCCGCAGATACGCAGTATTTT
TRBD1 | - | TRBJ2-3 | TRBV10-3 | CAIGEGAGTDTQYF | TGTGCCATCGGAGAGGGGGCTGGCACAGATACGCAGTATTTT
- | - | TRBJ1-5 | TRBV10-2 | CASSERLSNQPQHF | TGCGCCAGCAGTGAGCGTCTCAGCAATCAGCCCCAGCATTTT
TRBD2 | - | TRBJ2-7 | TRBV27 | CASSLGASGYEQYF | TGTGCCAGCAGTTTAGGGGCTAGCGGCTACGAGCAGTACTTC
- | - | TRBJ2-1 | TRBV9 | CASSVYASPIDYNEQFF | TGTGCCAGCAGCGTTTATGCCAGCCCCATTGATTACAATGAGCAGTTCTTC
- | once | TRBJ2-7 | TRBV7-2 | CASSPGLSYEQYF | TGTGCCAGCAGCCCGGGCCTCTCCTACGAGCAGTACTTC
- | once | TRBJ1-5 | TRBV27 | CASSLSPFQPQHF | TGTGCCAGCAGTTTATCGCCATTCCAGCCCCAGCATTTT